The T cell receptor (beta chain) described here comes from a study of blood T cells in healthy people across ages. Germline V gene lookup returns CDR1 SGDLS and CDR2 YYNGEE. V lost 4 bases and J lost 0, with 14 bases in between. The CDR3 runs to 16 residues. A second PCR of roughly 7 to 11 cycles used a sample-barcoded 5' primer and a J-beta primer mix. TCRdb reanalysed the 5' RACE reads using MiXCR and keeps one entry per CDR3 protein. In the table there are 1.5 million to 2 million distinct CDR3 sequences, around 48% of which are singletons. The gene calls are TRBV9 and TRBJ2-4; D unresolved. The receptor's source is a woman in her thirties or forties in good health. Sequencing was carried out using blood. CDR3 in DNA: TGTGCCAGCAGCCGAGACCTGATCCAAGCCAAAAACATTCAGTACTTC. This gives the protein CASSRDLIQAKNIQYF.